Presented here are 25 T cell receptor beta chains from one specimen sequenced in a study of Ad26.COV2.S vaccination and SARS-CoV-2 variants. Data came from immunoSEQ multiplex PCR; TCRdb stores just in-frame clones and leaves some out. Among 510,000 or so clones listed, roughly 85% were seen once. Indicated treatment: some 20 received Ad26.COV2.S at low or high dose, single or two shots; roughly five received placebo; per-sample allocation not given. The study sampled participants on day 63 after the first vaccine or placebo injection. Sequencing used peripheral blood, obtained in a trial of Ad26.COV2.S vaccine versus placebo. The origin of the receptors is a person aged 18 to 59 who received the Ad26.COV2.S COVID-19 vaccine or a placebo.

J is TRBJ2-5 and V is TRBV5-1, with a tentative D call TRBD2 (5 bases). The CDR3 covers 15 residues. Germline CDR1 and CDR2: SGHRS and YFSETQ. V lost 4 bases, J lost 2 bases, and 15 bases lay in between. The CDR3 loop is CASSPIGGGQETQYF. Written as DNA, the CDR3 is TGCGCCAGCAGCCCCATCGGAGGTGGACAAGAGACCCAGTACTTC.

This clone was recorded a few times. The V call is TRBV6-5, the J call TRBJ1-1; D is unresolved. The germline CDR1 and CDR2 sequences are MNHEY and SVGAGI. This CDR3 has 14 residues. Deletions cut 4 bases from V and 1 base from J, with 10 bases between. CDR3 sequence: CASSSMTENTEAFF. The CDR3 region has the DNA TGTGCCAGCAGTTCGATGACTGAGAACACTGAAGCTTTCTTT.

The chain combines TRBV6-6 with TRBJ1-3, with D possibly matching TRBD1 (5 bases). CDR3 length: 16 residues. CDR1 and CDR2 from the germline V gene are MNHNY and SVGAGI (reference sequence). V gave up 5 bases and J gave up 0 bases, with 14 bases separating them. In DNA, the CDR3 is TGTGCCAGCAGTCGGCCTCAGGGTCCCTCTGGAAACACCATATATTTT. Translated, it gives CASSRPQGPSGNTIYF.

The V and J genes are TRBV9 and TRBJ1-5; D perhaps matches TRBD1 (6 bases). This CDR3 spans 15 amino acids. Germline V gene lookup returns CDR1 SGDLS and CDR2 YYNGEE. The ends were cut back, 0 bases at V and 7 bases at J, with 14 bases in the middle. The CDR3 loop reads CASSVDAGEVQPQHF. CDR3 sequence (DNA): TGTGCCAGCAGCGTAGATGCAGGGGAGGTGCAGCCCCAGCATTTT.

This chain uses TRBV28 with TRBJ2-1; 9 positions agree with TRBD1. The CDR3 is 16 residues long. Trimming cost V 4 bases and J 4 bases; bases outside gene matches: 8. Germline CDR1 and CDR2: MDHEN and SYDVKM. CDR3 bases: TGTGCCAGCAGTTCCTCAGGACAGGGGAGTTACAATGAGCAGTTCTTC. Amino acids: CASSSSGQGSYNEQFF.

This chain joins TRBV11-3 and TRBJ2-1; 7 bases match TRBD1. CDR1 and CDR2 (germline): SGHNT, YENEEA. Germline trimming cut 5 bases from V and 6 bases from J; bases unmatched to any gene: 7. This CDR3 spans 14 amino acids. As DNA, the CDR3 is TGTGCCAGCAGCCCGCGGACAGGCGGCAATGAGCAGTTCTTC. It translates to CASSPRTGGNEQFF.

The chain is built from TRBV2 and TRBJ2-5; no definite D call. The V end lost 4 bases, the J end lost 5 bases, and 8 bases lay between the germline ends. The germline V gene encodes CDR1 SNHLY and CDR2 FYNNEI. This CDR3 contains 12 residues. The CDR3 loop is CASSGVVETQYF. The CDR3 DNA reads as TGTGCCAGCAGTGGGGTTGTTGAGACCCAGTACTTC.

This rearrangement joins TRBV29-1 to TRBJ2-1; D is undetermined. Trimming shortened V by 7 bases and J by 1 base, and 8 bases separated the two germline ends. Per the germline V gene, CDR1 is SQVTM and CDR2 is ANQGSEA. This CDR3 has 12 residues. The CDR3, as DNA: TGCAGCGCTCGGGTATCCTACAATGAGCAGTTCTTC. Translated: CSARVSYNEQFF.

J is TRBJ2-1 and V is TRBV7-9; D unclear. CDR1 SEHNR and CDR2 FQNEAQ come from the germline V gene (reference sequence). The CDR3 is made up of 15 amino acids. V gave up 6 bases and J gave up 5 bases, with 17 bases separating them. DNA of the CDR3: TGTGCCAGCAGGTACTGGTCGGAACAGAACAATGAGCAGTTCTTC. It translates to CASRYWSEQNNEQFF.

The chain employs TRBV9 and TRBJ2-7; 8 nucleotides agree with TRBD1. Germline CDR1 SGDLS, CDR2 YYNGEE. Unmatched junction bases numbered 8, after V lost 3 bases and J lost 0 bases. The CDR3 is 16 residues long. The CDR3: CASSAPGGGNSYEQYF. As DNA, the CDR3 is TGTGCCAGCAGCGCTCCAGGGGGCGGGAACTCCTACGAGCAGTACTTC.

CDR3 sequence reads: CASSPGTGGFGELFF. CDR3 DNA sequence: TGTGCCAGTAGCCCCGGGACAGGGGGCTTCGGGGAGCTGTTTTTT. V and J are TRBV19 and TRBJ2-2, with TRBD1 matching 12 bases. The junction had 6 bases not matched to a gene; V was cut back by 6 bases and J by 7 bases. Germline V CDR1 and CDR2: LNHDA, SQIVND (reference sequence). This CDR3 region has 15 residues.

The sample holds a few counts of this clone. Other DNA sequences from this sample encode an identical CDR3 as well. This chain links TRBV30 with TRBJ1-2; tentatively, D is TRBD1 (5 bases). Germline CDR1 GTSNPN, CDR2 SVGIG (reference sequence). CDR3 size: 12 residues. V lost 2 bases to trimming and J lost 6 bases, with 10 bases between them. CDR3 sequence: CAWSPGWDGYTF. The CDR3 nucleotides read TGTGCCTGGAGTCCAGGGTGGGATGGCTACACCTTC.

The chain is built from TRBV4-1 and TRBJ2-7; D call uncertain. There are 12 residues in the CDR3. V dropped 0 bases and J dropped 6 bases, with 6 bases sitting between them. Germline lookup yields CDR1 MGHRA and CDR2 YSYEKL. The CDR3 coding sequence is TGCGCCAGCAGCCAAGAGCTTGGCGAGCAGTACTTC. Translating gives CASSQELGEQYF.

The CDR3 reads CASWDRGLNTEAFF. The DNA for the CDR3 is TGTGCCAGCTGGGACAGGGGGTTGAACACTGAAGCTTTCTTT. The V and J genes are TRBV6-6 and TRBJ1-1, with 11 bases identical to TRBD1. With 8 bases clipped from V and 0 bases from J, the junction kept 2 bases outside the gene matches. The V gene's germline CDR1 is MNHNY and CDR2 SVGAGI (reference sequence). The CDR3 extends over 14 amino acids.

The chain combines TRBV19 with TRBJ2-2; D perhaps matches TRBD1 (6 bases). Per germline, CDR1 LNHDA and CDR2 SQIVND (reference sequence). Deletions cut 6 bases from V and 6 bases from J, with 17 bases between. This CDR3 region has 15 residues. DNA of the CDR3: TGTGCCAGTAGGGACCAACAGGGTCATGCCGGGGAGCTGTTTTTT. The encoded protein is CASRDQQGHAGELFF.

The chain combines TRBV2 with TRBJ2-3, with TRBD2 identical over 8 bases. Germline CDR1 is SNHLY and CDR2 is FYNNEI. The CDR3 runs to 15 residues. The J segment lost 2 bases and the V segment lost 4 bases, leaving 5 bases of the junction unmatched. The CDR3 protein is CASSGLAGPTDTQYF. The DNA of the CDR3 is TGTGCCAGCAGTGGCCTAGCGGGCCCCACAGATACGCAGTATTTT.

V and J are TRBV4-3 and TRBJ2-3, with a tentative D call TRBD1 (7 bases). The CDR3 totals 16 residues. Germline V gene sequence: CDR1 LGHNA, CDR2 YSLEER. V was trimmed by 4 bases and J by 4 bases, leaving 18 bases between them. In nucleotides, the CDR3 is TGCGCCAGCAGCCCGAACCGGGGGCAGGGGGCAGATACGCAGTATTTT. This codes for CASSPNRGQGADTQYF.

V gene TRBV5-5 combines with J gene TRBJ2-1; 12 bases fit TRBD2. Germline V CDR1 and CDR2: SGHKS, YYEKEE (reference sequence). CDR3 length equals 15 residues. The junction had 9 bases not matched to a gene; V was cut back by 6 bases and J by 8 bases. DNA of the CDR3: TGTGCCAGCAACCCCCGACTAGCGGGAGAAGATGAGCAGTTCTTC. It specifies CASNPRLAGEDEQFF.

V and J are TRBV11-2 and TRBJ2-7, with 8 bases matching TRBD1. Germline lookup yields CDR1 SGHAT and CDR2 FQNNGV. With V trimmed by 6 bases and J by 0 bases, 10 bases remained unmatched. The CDR3 sequence is 16 residues long. The CDR3 region has the DNA TGTGCCAGCAGTCGTAATTCCGGGACAGGCTCCTACGAGCAGTACTTC. Its translation is CASSRNSGTGSYEQYF.

The rearrangement links TRBV28 to TRBJ2-3; TRBD2 agrees at 8 bases. The CDR3 length is 14 residues. The V gene end was trimmed by 5 bases and the J gene end by 4 bases; junction bases not matched to a gene: 5. Germline-derived CDR1 and CDR2 are MDHEN and SYDVKM. The CDR3 DNA follows: TGTGCCAGCAGTATCAGCGGGAGCGCAGATACGCAGTATTTT. This translates into CASSISGSADTQYF.

The CDR3 bases are TGTGCCAGCAGCGTCACTAGCGCCGAGCAGTACTTC. Translation gives CASSVTSAEQYF. The chain has TRBV7-9 and TRBJ2-7; 7 bases match TRBD2. The CDR3 runs 12 residues. The germline V gene encodes CDR1 SEHNR and CDR2 FQNEAQ (reference sequence). V lost 5 bases to trimming and J lost 6 bases; unmatched junction nucleotides: 4.

The chain couples TRBV6-4 to TRBJ2-7, with D perhaps matching TRBD1 (6 bases). The germline V gene has CDR1 MRHNA and CDR2 SNTAGT. CDR3 length: 17 residues. V lost 4 bases, J lost 0 bases, and 19 bases lay in between. CDR3 DNA: TGTGCCAGCAGTGTACCTACCGGGACACCTAACTCCTACGAGCAGTACTTC. This encodes CASSVPTGTPNSYEQYF.

This clone appeared a single time. The chain couples TRBV28 to TRBJ2-7; D ambiguous. V lost 5 bases and J lost 0, with 14 bases in between. The CDR3 loop spans 15 amino acids. The germline gives CDR1 MDHEN, CDR2 SYDVKM. CDR3 amino acids: CASSTSGLSSYEQYF. The CDR3 DNA sequence: TGTGCCAGCAGTACCTCGGGCCTTAGCTCCTACGAGCAGTACTTC.

The chain employs TRBV6-5 and TRBJ2-7; 8 bases agree with TRBD2. The CDR3 is 15 residues long. The J segment lost 2 bases and the V segment lost 7 bases, leaving 10 bases of the junction unmatched. The germline V gene encodes CDR1 MNHEY and CDR2 SVGAGI. The DNA for the CDR3 is TGTGCCAGCACGCAGAGCGGGAGTAAGACCTACGAGCAGTACTTC. It codes for CASTQSGSKTYEQYF.

The J gene is TRBJ2-2, the V gene TRBV24-1; D call uncertain. Trimming pared 7 bases from V and 1 base from J, leaving 9 bases between. Germline V gives CDR1 KGHDR, CDR2 SFDVKD. This CDR3 is 14 amino acids long. The CDR3: CATSQTKNTGELFF. CDR3 DNA sequence: TGTGCCACCAGCCAAACCAAGAACACCGGGGAGCTGTTTTTT.